Here is one TCR beta chain with its context. Its antigen is not known. Profiling relied on immunoSEQ multiplex PCR, and the TCRdb table lists in-frame clones only, not all of them. Altogether 70,000 to 95,000 clones are present, 80% being singletons, with the ten largest covering 20% to 25%. This sample was taken from a study of T cell responses to AZD1222 COVID-19 vaccine. The study, taken as a whole, reports: Donors, mostly white British, included more females; clonal diversity was possibly underestimated.

This CDR3 is built from 14 residues. The germline CDR1 and CDR2 sequences are KGHSH and LQKENI. V was trimmed by 3 bases and J by 0 bases, leaving 7 bases between them. This TCR was sampled from an adult in good health. The J gene is TRBJ2-3, the V gene TRBV18; D remains ambiguous. This specimen consisted of peripheral blood, obtained on day 0 of AZD1222 vaccination. This CDR3 reads CASSPGSSTDTQYF. The CDR3 DNA reads TGTGCCAGCTCACCGGGCAGCAGCACAGATACGCAGTATTTT. Complete variable domain (other parts from reference TRBV18 and TRBJ2-3): NAGVMQNPRHLVRRRGQEARLRCSPMKGHSHVYWYRQLPEEGLKFMVYLQKENIIDESGMPKERFSAEFPKEGPSILRIQQVVRGDSAAYFCASSPGSSTDTQYFGPGTRLTVL.